These 7 T cell receptor beta chains share one sample of origin, sequenced in a study of blood T cells in healthy people across ages. Then a second PCR, running roughly 7 to 12 cycles, was carried out with a sample-barcoded 5' primer and a J-beta primer mix. TCRdb processed the 5' RACE reads anew with MiXCR; each CDR3 protein has one entry. The table lists about 680,000 distinct CDR3 sequences, around 45% of them singletons. The specimen sequenced was blood. All receptors derive from a woman aged 55 to 70 in good health.

V is TRBV25-1 and J is TRBJ1-6; 7 positions agree with TRBD1. CDR3 size: 17 residues. After removal of 4 bases from V and 0 bases from J, the junction contained 6 bases not matched to a gene. CDR1 and CDR2 (germline): MGHDK, SYGVNS. The CDR3 here is CASSGRQGGSYNSPLHF. Here the CDR3 DNA reads TGTGCCAGCAGTGGGCGACAGGGCGGCTCCTATAATTCACCCCTCCACTTT.

The chain links TRBV6-5 to TRBJ2-1, with a possible D match to TRBD2 (6 bases). The CDR3 has 13 amino acids. V lost 0 bases to trimming and J lost 10 bases, with 10 bases between them. Germline CDR1 MNHEY, CDR2 SVGAGI. The CDR3 region has the DNA TGTGCCAGCAGTTACTCGATAGGAGGGGAGCAGTTCTTC. Translating it yields CASSYSIGGEQFF.

This clonotype was picked up a small number of times. This chain joins TRBV5-1 and TRBJ2-3; the D is unclear. The V end lost 2 bases, the J end lost 4 bases, and 8 bases lay between the germline ends. This CDR3 has 13 residues. Germline V gene lookup returns CDR1 SGHRS and CDR2 YFSETQ. This chain's CDR3 is CASSLNNPDTQYF. Written as DNA, the CDR3 is TGCGCCAGCAGCTTAAACAACCCAGATACGCAGTATTTT. Supplemented by reference TRBV5-1 and TRBJ2-3, the full variable domain reads KAGVTQTPRYLIKTRGQQVTLSCSPISGHRSVSWYQQTPGQGLQFLFEYFSETQRNKGNFPGRFSGRQFSNSRSEMNVSTLELGDSALYLCASSLNNPDTQYFGPGTRLTVL.

The V and J genes are TRBV15 and TRBJ2-1; no clear D gene. Per germline, CDR1 LNHNV and CDR2 YYDKDF (reference sequence). The CDR3 loop spans 13 amino acids. The germline V and J ends were trimmed by 2 bases and 9 bases, with 11 bases remaining between them. The chain's CDR3 is CATSRTGGFEQFF. The CDR3 nucleotides are TGTGCCACCAGCAGAACTGGTGGTTTTGAGCAGTTCTTC.

The chain links TRBV4-3 to TRBJ2-5; D ambiguous. V lost 0 bases, J lost 5 bases, and 10 bases lay in between. This CDR3 spans 14 amino acids. CDR1 LGHNA and CDR2 YSLEER come from the germline V gene. This chain's CDR3 is CASSQEAASETQYF. CDR3 DNA sequence: TGCGCCAGCAGCCAAGAAGCCGCGAGTGAGACCCAGTACTTC.

The rearrangement uses TRBV6-2 or TRBV6-3 and TRBJ1-2; TRBD1 might be the D (6 bases). The germline V gene encodes CDR1 MNHEY and CDR2 SVGEGT. V lost 10 bases to trimming and J lost 3 bases, with 12 bases between them. The CDR3 has 12 amino acids. In DNA form, the CDR3 reads TGTGCCACTTTTCGACAGGACTATGGCTACACCTTC. Its protein is CATFRQDYGYTF.

The J gene is TRBJ2-7, the V gene TRBV28; 7 bases are shared with TRBD1. The J call may be wrong; the DNA end is better matched by TRBJ2-5. Germline lookup yields CDR1 MDHEN and CDR2 SYDVKM. This CDR3 contains 16 residues. In DNA, the CDR3 is TGTGCCAGCAGTTTATCCCCTATTAGACAGGGAGAGACCCAGTACTTC. Protein sequence: CASSLSPIRQGETQYF.